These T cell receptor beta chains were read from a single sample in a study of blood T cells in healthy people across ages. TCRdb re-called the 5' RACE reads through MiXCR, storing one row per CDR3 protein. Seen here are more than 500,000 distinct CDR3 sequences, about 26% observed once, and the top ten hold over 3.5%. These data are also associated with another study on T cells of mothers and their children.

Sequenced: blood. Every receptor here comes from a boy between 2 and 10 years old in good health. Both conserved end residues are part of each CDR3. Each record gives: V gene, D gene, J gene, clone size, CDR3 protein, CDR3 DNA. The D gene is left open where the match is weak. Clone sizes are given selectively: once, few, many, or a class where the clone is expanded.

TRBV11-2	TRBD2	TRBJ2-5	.	CASSLLYRGGARDEQYF	TGTGCCAGCAGCTTATTGTATCGCGGGGGGGCCAGGGATGAGCAGTACTTC
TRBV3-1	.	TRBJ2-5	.	CASSQVSRGETQYF	TGTGCCAGCAGCCAAGTCTCCAGAGGAGAGACCCAGTACTTC
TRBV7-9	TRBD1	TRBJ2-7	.	CASSLGQGVSSYEQYF	TGTGCCAGCAGCTTAGGCCAGGGGGTCAGCTCCTACGAGCAGTACTTC
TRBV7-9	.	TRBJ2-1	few	CASSLDFAYNEQFF	TGTGCCAGCAGCTTAGATTTTGCTTACAATGAGCAGTTCTTC
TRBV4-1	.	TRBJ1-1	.	CASSQDNKGQGAFF	TGCGCCAGCAGCCAAGATAACAAGGGGCAGGGAGCTTTCTTT
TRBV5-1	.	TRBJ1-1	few	CASSPTPEGLNTEAFF	TGCGCCAGCAGCCCGACTCCCGAGGGTTTGAACACTGAAGCTTTCTTT
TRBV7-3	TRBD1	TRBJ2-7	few	CASSLREDRGVYEQYF	TGTGCCAGCAGCTTAAGGGAGGACAGGGGAGTTTACGAGCAGTACTTC
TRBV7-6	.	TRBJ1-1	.	CASSLMGRTEAFF	TGTGCCAGCAGCTTAATGGGACGGACTGAAGCTTTCTTT
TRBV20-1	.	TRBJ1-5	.	CSARDLTEGNQPQHF	TGCAGTGCTAGAGATCTAACGGAAGGGAATCAGCCCCAGCATTTT
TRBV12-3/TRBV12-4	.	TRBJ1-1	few	CASSAHVGGALAEAFF	TGTGCCAGCTCTGCCCATGTGGGAGGGGCCCTCGCTGAAGCTTTCTTT
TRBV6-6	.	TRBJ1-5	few	CASSRPGSNQPQHF	TGTGCCAGCAGCCGTCCGGGTAGCAATCAGCCCCAGCATTTT
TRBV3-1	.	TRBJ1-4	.	CASTRAGEKLFF	TGTGCCAGCACGCGGGCGGGGGAAAAACTGTTTTTT
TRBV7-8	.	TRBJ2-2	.	CASSPGRAGTGELFF	TGTGCCAGCAGCCCCGGCAGGGCGGGCACCGGGGAGCTGTTTTTT
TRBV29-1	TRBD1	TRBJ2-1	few	CSVWGQGEYEQFF	TGCAGCGTTTGGGGACAGGGAGAATATGAGCAGTTCTTC
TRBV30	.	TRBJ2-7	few	CAWSSGRNYEQYF	TGTGCCTGGAGCTCAGGGAGGAACTACGAGCAGTACTTC
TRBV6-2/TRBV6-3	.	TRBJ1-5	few	CASSQPRGRGNQPQHF	TGTGCCAGCAGTCAACCCAGGGGTAGGGGCAATCAGCCCCAGCATTTT
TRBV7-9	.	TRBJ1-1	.	CASSLQGRRNTEAFF	TGTGCCAGCAGCTTACAGGGCAGGAGGAACACTGAAGCTTTCTTT
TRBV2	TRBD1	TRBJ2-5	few	CASLSGTGGPETQYF	TGTGCCAGCTTATCCGGGACAGGGGGACCAGAGACCCAGTACTTC
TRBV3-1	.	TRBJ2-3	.	CASSGQMVRIGTDTQYF	TGTGCCAGCAGCGGCCAGATGGTTCGGATCGGCACAGATACGCAGTATTTT
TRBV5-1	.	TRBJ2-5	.	CASSLGGSRETQYF	TGCGCCAGCAGCTTGGGCGGGTCCCGAGAGACCCAGTACTTC
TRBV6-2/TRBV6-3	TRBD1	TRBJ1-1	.	CASSYRLRQGINTEAFF	TGTGCCAGCAGTTACCGCCTACGACAGGGTATCAACACTGAAGCTTTCTTT
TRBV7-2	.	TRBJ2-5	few	CASSLASGAGGETQYF	TGTGCCAGCAGCTTAGCGTCCGGGGCCGGGGGAGAGACCCAGTACTTC
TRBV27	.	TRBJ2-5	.	CASSLSGDGETQYF	TGTGCCAGCAGTTTATCGGGGGACGGGGAGACCCAGTACTTC
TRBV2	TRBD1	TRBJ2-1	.	CASTRDRGGREQFF	TGTGCCAGCACCCGGGACAGGGGAGGGCGTGAGCAGTTCTTC
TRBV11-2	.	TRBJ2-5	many	CASSQSRETQYF	TGTGCCAGCAGCCAAAGTAGGGAGACCCAGTACTTC
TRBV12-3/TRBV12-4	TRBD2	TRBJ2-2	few	CASSRGGGSMRTGELFF	TGTGCCAGCTCCAGGGGCGGGGGGTCAATGAGGACCGGGGAGCTGTTTTTT
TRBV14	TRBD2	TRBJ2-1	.	CASSFLTSGAYKEQFF	TGTGCCAGCAGCTTCCTGACTAGCGGGGCTTACAAGGAGCAGTTCTTC
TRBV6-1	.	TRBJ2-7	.	CASSSPPGRGSYEQYF	TGTGCCAGCAGCTCCCCTCCGGGACGGGGTTCCTACGAGCAGTACTTC
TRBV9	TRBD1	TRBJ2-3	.	CASSVAGTGYTQYF	TGTGCCAGCAGCGTAGCGGGGACAGGGTATACGCAGTATTTT
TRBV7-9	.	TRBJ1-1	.	CASSLTMDTLSFNTEAFF	TGTGCCAGCAGCCTAACAATGGACACCTTAAGCTTCAACACTGAAGCTTTCTTT
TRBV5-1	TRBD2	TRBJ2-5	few	CASSAAGGLDQETQYF	TGCGCCAGCAGCGCGGCGGGGGGACTCGATCAAGAGACCCAGTACTTC
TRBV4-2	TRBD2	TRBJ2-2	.	CASSPQRIVAGYTGELFF	TGTGCCAGCAGCCCCCAACGGATAGTAGCGGGATATACCGGGGAGCTGTTTTTT
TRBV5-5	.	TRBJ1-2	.	CASSPRANYGYTF	TGTGCCAGCAGCCCCAGGGCTAACTATGGCTACACCTTC
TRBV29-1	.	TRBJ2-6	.	CSVPGVSGANVLTF	TGCAGCGTTCCAGGGGTTTCTGGGGCCAACGTCCTGACTTTC
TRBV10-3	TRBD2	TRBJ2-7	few	CATLLAGGYEQYF	TGTGCCACCCTCTTAGCGGGGGGGTACGAGCAGTACTTC
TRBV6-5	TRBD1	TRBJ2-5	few	CASSYRQGTEVQETQYF	TGTGCCAGCAGTTACAGGCAGGGGACAGAAGTCCAAGAGACCCAGTACTTC
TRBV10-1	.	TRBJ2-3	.	CASSDGRDTDTQYF	TGCGCCAGCAGTGACGGACGGGACACAGATACGCAGTATTTT
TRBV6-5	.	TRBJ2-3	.	CASSPTPLNTQYF	TGTGCCAGCAGTCCTACCCCTTTAAACACGCAGTATTTT
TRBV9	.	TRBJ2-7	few	CASSVGSKAETYEQYF	TGTGCCAGCAGCGTAGGCAGCAAAGCGGAAACCTACGAGCAGTACTTC
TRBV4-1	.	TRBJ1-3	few	CASSQESGNTIYF	TGCGCCAGCAGCCAAGAGAGTGGAAACACCATATATTTT
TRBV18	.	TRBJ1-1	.	CASSPQGWGTEAFF	TGTGCCAGCTCACCACAGGGTTGGGGCACTGAAGCTTTCTTT
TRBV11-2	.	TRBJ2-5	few	CASGLRGPQETQYF	TGTGCCAGCGGGCTTCGGGGACCCCAAGAGACCCAGTACTTC
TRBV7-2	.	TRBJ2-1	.	CASSLSGNSYNEQFF	TGTGCCAGCAGCTTAAGTGGCAACTCCTACAATGAGCAGTTCTTC
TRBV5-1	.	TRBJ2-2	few	CASSLEGSTGELFF	TGCGCCAGCAGCTTGGAGGGGTCCACCGGGGAGCTGTTTTTT
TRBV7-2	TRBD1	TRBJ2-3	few	CASSLLGGSGETQYF	TGTGCCAGCAGCCTACTAGGGGGCTCCGGCGAGACCCAGTACTTT
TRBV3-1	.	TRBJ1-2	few	CASSHPSIANYGYTF	TGTGCCAGCAGCCACCCGAGCATAGCTAACTATGGCTACACCTTC
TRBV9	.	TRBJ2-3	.	CASSVAHTDTQYF	TGTGCCAGCAGCGTAGCTCACACAGATACGCAGTATTTT
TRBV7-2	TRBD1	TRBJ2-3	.	CASRVDRGSTDTQYF	TGTGCCAGCAGGGTTGACAGGGGAAGCACAGATACGCAGTATTTT
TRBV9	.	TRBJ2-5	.	CASSPSGSGIETQYF	TGTGCCAGCAGCCCCTCGGGGTCAGGGATCGAGACCCAGTACTTC
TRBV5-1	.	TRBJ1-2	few	CASSGHGGYGYTF	TGCGCCAGCAGCGGCCATGGGGGATATGGCTACACCTTC
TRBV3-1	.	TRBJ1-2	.	CASSQGAGDNYGYTF	TGTGCCAGCAGCCAAGGGGCAGGGGACAACTATGGCTACACCTTC
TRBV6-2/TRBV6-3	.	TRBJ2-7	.	CASSYSGRIYEQYF	TGTGCCAGCAGTTACTCGGGACGGATCTACGAGCAGTACTTC
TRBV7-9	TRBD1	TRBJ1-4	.	CASSPTTGVTNEKLFF	TGTGCCAGCAGCCCGACGACAGGGGTAACTAATGAAAAACTGTTTTTT
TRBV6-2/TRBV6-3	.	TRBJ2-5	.	CASSYAFQETQYF	TGTGCCAGCAGTTACGCGTTCCAAGAGACCCAGTACTTC
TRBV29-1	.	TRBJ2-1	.	CSVVRTTNEQFF	TGCAGCGTTGTCCGGACTACAAATGAGCAGTTCTTC
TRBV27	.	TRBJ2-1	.	CTSSLSSDSYNEQFF	TGTACCAGCAGTTTATCATCAGACTCCTACAATGAGCAGTTCTTC